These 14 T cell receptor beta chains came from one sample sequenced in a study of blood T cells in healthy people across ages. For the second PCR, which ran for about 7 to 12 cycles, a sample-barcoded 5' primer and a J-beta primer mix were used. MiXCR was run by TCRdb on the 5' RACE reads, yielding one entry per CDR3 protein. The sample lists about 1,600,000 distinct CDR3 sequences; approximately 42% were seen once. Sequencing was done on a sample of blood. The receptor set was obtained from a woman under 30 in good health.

CDR3 sequence: CSARVGLYRYTF. The CDR3 nucleotides are TGCAGTGCTAGAGTGGGTCTTTATCGGTACACCTTC. This chain links TRBV20-1 with TRBJ1-2; D not certain. The V gene's germline CDR1 is DFQATT and CDR2 SNEGSKA (reference sequence). Trimming took off 1 base at V and 11 bases at J, with 14 bases between the two ends. CDR3 length equals 12 residues.

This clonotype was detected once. This CDR3 is CASSRGTGFITDTQYF. CDR3 nucleotide sequence: TGTGCCAGCAGCCGTGGGACGGGGTTTATTACAGATACGCAGTATTTT. The rearrangement links TRBV14 to TRBJ2-3; D might be TRBD1 or TRBD2, each matching 5 bases. Trimming stripped 4 bases from V and 3 bases from J, with 17 bases between. CDR3 length: 16 residues. Germline values: CDR1 SGHDN, CDR2 FVKESK. The full variable domain, its missing parts supplied by reference TRBV14 and TRBJ2-3, is EAGVTQFPSHSVIEKGQTVTLRCDPISGHDNLYWYRRVMGKEIKFLLHFVKESKQDESGMPNNRFLAERTGGTYSTLKVQPAELEDSGVYFCASSRGTGFITDTQYFGPGTRLTVL.

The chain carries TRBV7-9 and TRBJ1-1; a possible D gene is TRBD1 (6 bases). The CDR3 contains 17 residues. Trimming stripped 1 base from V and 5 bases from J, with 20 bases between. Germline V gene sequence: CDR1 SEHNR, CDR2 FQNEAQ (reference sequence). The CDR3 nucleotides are TGTGCCAGCAGCTTAGACCCAGGGGTAGTGCGTGCGACTGAAGCTTTCTTT. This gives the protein CASSLDPGVVRATEAFF.

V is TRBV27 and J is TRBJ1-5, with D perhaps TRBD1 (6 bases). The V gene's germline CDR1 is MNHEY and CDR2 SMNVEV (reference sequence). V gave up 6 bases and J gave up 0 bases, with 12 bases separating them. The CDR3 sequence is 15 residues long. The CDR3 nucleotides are TGTGCCAGCAGACAGGACAGCTATAGCAATCAGCCCCAGCATTTT. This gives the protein CASRQDSYSNQPQHF.

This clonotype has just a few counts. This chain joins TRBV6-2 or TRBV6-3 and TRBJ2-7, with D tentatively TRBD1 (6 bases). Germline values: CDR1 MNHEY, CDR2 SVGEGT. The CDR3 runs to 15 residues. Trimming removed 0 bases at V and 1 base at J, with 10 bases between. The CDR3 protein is CASSYSSTGSYEQYF. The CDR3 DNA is TGTGCCAGCAGTTACTCGAGCACAGGGTCCTACGAGCAGTACTTC.

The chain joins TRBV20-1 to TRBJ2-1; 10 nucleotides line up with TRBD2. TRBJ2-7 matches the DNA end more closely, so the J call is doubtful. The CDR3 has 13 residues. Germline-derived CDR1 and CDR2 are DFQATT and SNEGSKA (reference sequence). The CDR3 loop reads CSAGTSAYNEQYF. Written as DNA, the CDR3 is TGCAGTGCCGGGACTAGCGCATACAATGAGCAGTACTTC.

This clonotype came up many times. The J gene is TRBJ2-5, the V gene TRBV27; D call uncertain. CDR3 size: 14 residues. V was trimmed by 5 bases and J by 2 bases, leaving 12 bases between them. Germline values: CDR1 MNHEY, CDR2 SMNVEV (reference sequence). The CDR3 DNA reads TGTGCCAGCAGTGCAACCAGGAGACAAGAGACCCAGTACTTC. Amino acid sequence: CASSATRRQETQYF.

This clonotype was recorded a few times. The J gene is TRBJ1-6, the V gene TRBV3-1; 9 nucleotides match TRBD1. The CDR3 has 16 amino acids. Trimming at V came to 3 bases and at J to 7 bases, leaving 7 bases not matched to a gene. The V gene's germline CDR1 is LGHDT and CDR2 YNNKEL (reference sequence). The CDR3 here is CASSHSPGQGNSPLHF. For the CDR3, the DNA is TGTGCCAGCAGCCATTCCCCGGGACAGGGAAATTCACCCCTCCACTTT.

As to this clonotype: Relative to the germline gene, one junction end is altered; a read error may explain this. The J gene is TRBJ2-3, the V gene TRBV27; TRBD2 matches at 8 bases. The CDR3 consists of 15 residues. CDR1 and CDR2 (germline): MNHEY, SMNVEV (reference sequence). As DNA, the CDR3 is TGTGCCAGCAGTCTCTATAGCGGGGCAGGAGATGCGCAGTATTTT. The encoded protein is CASSLYSGAGDAQYF.

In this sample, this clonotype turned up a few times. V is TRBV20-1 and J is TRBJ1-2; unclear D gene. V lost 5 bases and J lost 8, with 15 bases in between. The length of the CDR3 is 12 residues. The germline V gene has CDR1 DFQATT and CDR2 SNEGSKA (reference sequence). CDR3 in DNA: TGCAGTGCTTCCCAGGTCACGGTCGGCTACACCTTC. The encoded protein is CSASQVTVGYTF.

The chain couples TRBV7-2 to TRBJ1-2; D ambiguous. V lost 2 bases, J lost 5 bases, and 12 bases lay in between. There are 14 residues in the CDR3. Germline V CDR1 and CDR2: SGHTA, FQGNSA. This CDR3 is CASSLFGSLYGYTF. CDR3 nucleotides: TGTGCCAGCAGCTTATTCGGGAGCCTATATGGCTACACCTTC. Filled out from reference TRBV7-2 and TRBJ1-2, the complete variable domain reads GAGVSQSPSNKVTEKGKDVELRCDPISGHTALYWYRQSLGQGLEFLIYFQGNSAPDKSGLPSDRFSAERTGGSVSTLTIQRTQQEDSAVYLCASSLFGSLYGYTFGSGTRLTVV.

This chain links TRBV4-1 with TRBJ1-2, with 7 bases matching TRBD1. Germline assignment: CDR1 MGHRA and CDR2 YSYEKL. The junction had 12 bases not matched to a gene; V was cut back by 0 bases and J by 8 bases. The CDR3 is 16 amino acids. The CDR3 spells CASSQDLSGGSGGYTF. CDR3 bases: TGCGCCAGCAGCCAAGATCTCTCAGGGGGGAGCGGAGGCTACACCTTC.

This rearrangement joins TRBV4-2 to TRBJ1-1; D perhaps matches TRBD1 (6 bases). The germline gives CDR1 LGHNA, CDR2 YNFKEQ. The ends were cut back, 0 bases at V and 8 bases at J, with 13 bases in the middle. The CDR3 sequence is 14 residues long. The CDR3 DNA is TGTGCCAGCAGCCAAGAGAACAGGGTCAGCGAAGCTTTCTTT. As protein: CASSQENRVSEAFF.

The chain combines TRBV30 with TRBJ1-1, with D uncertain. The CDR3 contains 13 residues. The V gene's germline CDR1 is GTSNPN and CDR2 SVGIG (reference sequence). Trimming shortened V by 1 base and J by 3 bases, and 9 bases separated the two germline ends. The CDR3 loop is CAWSGSGYTEAFF. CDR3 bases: TGTGCCTGGAGTGGATCCGGGTACACTGAAGCTTTCTTT.